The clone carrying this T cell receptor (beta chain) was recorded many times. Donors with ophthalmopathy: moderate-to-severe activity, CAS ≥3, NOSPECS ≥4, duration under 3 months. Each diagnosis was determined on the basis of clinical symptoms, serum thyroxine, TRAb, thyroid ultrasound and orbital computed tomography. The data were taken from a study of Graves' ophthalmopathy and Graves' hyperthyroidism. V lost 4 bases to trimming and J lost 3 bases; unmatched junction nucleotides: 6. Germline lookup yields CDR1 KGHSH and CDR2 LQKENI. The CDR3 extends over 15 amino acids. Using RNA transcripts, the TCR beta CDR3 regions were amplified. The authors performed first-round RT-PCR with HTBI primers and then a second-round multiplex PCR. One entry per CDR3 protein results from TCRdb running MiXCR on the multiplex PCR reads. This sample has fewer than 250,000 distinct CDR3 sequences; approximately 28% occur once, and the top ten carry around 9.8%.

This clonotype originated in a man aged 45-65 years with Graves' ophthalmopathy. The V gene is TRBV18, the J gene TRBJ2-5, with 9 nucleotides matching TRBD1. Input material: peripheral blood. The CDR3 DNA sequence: TGTGCCAGCTCACGACCGGGACAGGGAGAAGAGACCCAGTACTTC. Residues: CASSRPGQGEETQYF.